This TCR beta chain derives from a study of shared clonotypes between healthy human individuals. Terminally differentiated effector memory CD45RA+ cells were left out of the naive CD8 fraction, which was CD45RO-negative and positively selected for CCR7. In germline, CDR1 is SGHAT, CDR2 FQNNGV. The CDR3 is 16 amino acids. Trimming left V 5 bases short and J 4 bases short, with 17 bases between. Only in-frame clones appear in the TCRdb table, and some are missing; sequencing was by immunoSEQ multiplex PCR. The profile covers 650,000 to 800,000 clones, with roughly 94% appearing a single time and approximately 22% taken by the ten largest.

The rearrangement links TRBV11-2 to TRBJ2-2, with D perhaps being TRBD1 or TRBD2 (5 bases each). The receptor was isolated from a man aged 30-40 years in good health. The sample taken for sequencing was naive CD8+ T cells sorted from blood. The CDR3 reads CASSRAGSGSTGELFF. In nucleotides, the CDR3 is TGTGCCAGCAGCCGTGCTGGGTCAGGGAGCACCGGGGAGCTGTTTTTT.